The 27 T cell receptor beta chains below were found in one sample sequenced in a study of T-cell memory formation after mild COVID-19. TCRdb re-called the 5' RACE reads through MiXCR, storing one row per CDR3 protein. The data contain roughly 170,000 distinct CDR3 sequences, less than 20% of them seen just once; the ten biggest clones take up roughly 4.3%. The sequencing input was PBMCs or a T cell subset sorted from them (not recorded which). Receptors originate from a man aged 18-30 years who had mild COVID-19 (a few samples of this study predate the infection). Cell type and time point are not known.

In this sample, this clonotype turned up a few times. The chain links TRBV6-1 to TRBJ2-5, with 9 bases identical to TRBD2. The CDR3 has 15 amino acids. Germline V gives CDR1 MNHNS, CDR2 SASEGT. The V and J ends lost 2 bases and 5 bases, in that order; junction bases with no gene match: 6. CDR3 nucleotides: TGTGCCAGCAGTGAACGTCTAGCGGGACAGGAGACCCAGTACTTC. Translating gives CASSERLAGQETQYF.

This clonotype came up a few times. The chain recombines TRBV12-3 or TRBV12-4 with TRBJ1-5; D is ambiguous. V shed 3 bases and J shed 9 bases, with 15 bases lying between them. This CDR3 comprises 14 residues. The CDR3 loop is CASSFYSPIGPQHF. CDR3 in DNA: TGTGCCAGCAGTTTTTACAGTCCCATCGGGCCCCAGCATTTT.

The chain has TRBV6-6 and TRBJ2-7, with a tentative D call TRBD1 (6 bases). Trimming took 6 bases from V and 2 from J, leaving 14 bases between them. Germline loops: CDR1 MNHNY, CDR2 SVGAGI (reference sequence). The length of the CDR3 is 14 residues. The CDR3 here is CASSYMGAPYEQYF. The CDR3 DNA is TGTGCCAGCAGCTACATGGGGGCTCCCTACGAGCAGTACTTC.

V gene TRBV7-9 combines with J gene TRBJ1-2; a weak D match, TRBD1 (6 bases). Germline loops: CDR1 SEHNR, CDR2 FQNEAQ (reference sequence). CDR3 length: 14 amino acids. Trimming left V 2 bases short and J 3 bases short, with 10 bases between. The CDR3 sequence: CASSLFSGDYGYTF. CDR3 in DNA: TGTGCCAGCAGCTTATTCTCAGGGGACTATGGCTACACCTTC.

The DNA for the CDR3 is TGTGCCGCTTCCCAGGGGGTATCCTATGGCTACACCTTC. Protein product: CAASQGVSYGYTF. The chain links TRBV7-2 to TRBJ1-2, with 7 bases aligning to TRBD1. Germline CDR1 SGHTA, CDR2 FQGNSA. Trimming removed 11 bases from V and 4 bases from J; junction bases left unmatched: 10. CDR3 length: 13 amino acids.

This rearrangement joins TRBV6-6 to TRBJ2-3, with 9 bases matching TRBD2. The CDR3 loop spans 17 amino acids. With V trimmed by 0 bases and J by 4 bases, 8 bases remained unmatched. CDR1 is MNHNY and CDR2 is SVGAGI in the germline V gene (reference sequence). The CDR3 nucleotides are TGTGCCAGCAGTTACTCGACGGCGGGGGGGCCCTCAGATACGCAGTATTTT. It is translated as CASSYSTAGGPSDTQYF.

The chain has TRBV30 and TRBJ2-5; TRBD1 agrees at 8 bases. The trim removed 3 bases at V and 7 bases at J, leaving 10 bases unmatched. CDR3 size: 14 residues. CDR1 and CDR2 from the germline V gene are GTSNPN and SVGIG (reference sequence). CDR3 protein: CAWRKGQAAGTQYF. CDR3 coding DNA: TGTGCCTGGAGGAAGGGACAGGCCGCGGGGACCCAGTACTTC.

This clonotype turned up a few times. The rearrangement uses TRBV7-2 and TRBJ2-3; unclear D gene. V was shortened by 7 bases and J by 4 bases, with 9 bases between the two germline ends. The CDR3 sequence is 12 residues long. Looked up from germline, CDR1 is SGHTA and CDR2 is FQGNSA. CDR3 region: CASTTVPDTQYF. The CDR3, as DNA: TGTGCCAGCACCACGGTCCCAGATACGCAGTATTTT.

In its sample, this clonotype was seen a few times. The genes are TRBV15 and TRBJ2-7; D is uncertain. This CDR3 is 13 amino acids long. V lost 0 bases and J 4 bases, leaving 7 bases between the germline ends. The germline V gene encodes CDR1 LNHNV and CDR2 YYDKDF (reference sequence). The DNA of the CDR3 is TGTGCCACCAGCAGAGATCCCGAATACGAGCAGTACGTC. Protein sequence: CATSRDPEYEQYV.

This clonotype was picked up a small number of times. This chain links TRBV24-1 with TRBJ2-4, with unresolved D. CDR3 length: 14 residues. Germline V gene sequence: CDR1 KGHDR, CDR2 SFDVKD. The V gene lost 3 bases and the J gene lost 7 bases, with 12 bases spanning the gap. The CDR3 spells CATSDPGVQNIQYF. CDR3 sequence (DNA): TGTGCCACCAGTGATCCTGGGGTGCAGAACATTCAGTACTTC.

The genes are TRBV6-5 and TRBJ2-7; 9 positions agree with TRBD1. The germline V gene encodes CDR1 MNHEY and CDR2 SVGAGI. V lost 5 bases to trimming and J lost 5 bases; unmatched junction nucleotides: 13. The CDR3 covers 16 residues. In DNA form, the CDR3 reads TGTGCCAGCAGTGCAACGTCTACAGGGGGCATGAACGAGCAGTACTTC. Protein product: CASSATSTGGMNEQYF.

V gene TRBV15 combines with J gene TRBJ2-5; tentatively, D is TRBD1 (6 bases). CDR1 LNHNV and CDR2 YYDKDF come from the germline V gene (reference sequence). V lost 0 bases and J lost 5, with 16 bases in between. This CDR3 spans 16 amino acids. The CDR3 region is CATSRDRQGPSETQYF. The DNA for the CDR3 is TGTGCCACCAGCAGAGATCGCCAGGGGCCCAGCGAGACCCAGTACTTC.

This chain joins TRBV4-2 and TRBJ1-6, with no clear D. Germline CDR1 and CDR2: LGHNA and YNFKEQ. Trimming left V 0 bases short and J 10 bases short, with 13 bases between. The CDR3 loop spans 15 amino acids. The CDR3 is CASSQDFKGGSPLHF. CDR3 nucleotide sequence: TGTGCCAGCAGCCAAGATTTCAAGGGAGGCTCACCCCTCCACTTT.

This rearrangement joins TRBV18 to TRBJ1-2; 7 nucleotides match TRBD1. Germline assignment: CDR1 KGHSH and CDR2 LQKENI. The CDR3 has 13 residues. With 6 bases clipped from V and 4 bases from J, the junction kept 5 bases outside the gene matches. Here the CDR3 DNA reads TGTGCCAGCTCCCCAGGGGGTAGCTATGGCTACACCTTC. Translation gives CASSPGGSYGYTF.

This chain uses TRBV6-2 or TRBV6-3 with TRBJ1-1; 7 bases agree with TRBD1. J gave up 2 bases and V 0 bases, and 6 bases lay outside the gene matches. The CDR3 loop spans 16 amino acids. Germline V gives CDR1 MNHEY, CDR2 SVGEGT. CDR3: CASSYSPGGPNTEAFF. The CDR3 nucleotides are TGTGCCAGCAGTTACTCACCAGGGGGGCCTAACACTGAAGCTTTCTTT.

CDR3 in amino acids: CASSPQGYSYNSPLHF. DNA for the CDR3: TGTGCCAGCAGTCCACAGGGATACTCCTATAATTCACCCCTCCACTTT. The J gene is TRBJ1-6, the V gene TRBV27; possibly TRBD1 for D (6 bases). The CDR3 has 16 residues. The V end lost 5 bases, the J end lost 0 bases, and 11 bases lay between the germline ends. The germline gives CDR1 MNHEY, CDR2 SMNVEV (reference sequence).

Many counts were recorded for this clonotype. The CDR3 here is CASSPQSYSPLHF. In nucleotides, the CDR3 is TGTGCCAGCAGCCCCCAGTCTTACTCACCCCTCCACTTT. V usage is TRBV27 and J usage is TRBJ1-6; D is unclear. The V and J ends lost 6 bases and 10 bases respectively, with 13 bases between them. Germline CDR1 MNHEY, CDR2 SMNVEV (reference sequence). There are 13 residues in the CDR3.

In its sample, this clonotype was seen many times. This rearrangement joins TRBV5-1 to TRBJ2-3; D ambiguous. CDR1 is SGHRS and CDR2 is YFSETQ in the germline V gene. CDR3 length: 16 amino acids. V lost 4 bases to trimming and J lost 4 bases, with 19 bases between them. This chain's CDR3 is CASSLGSLGPSDTQYF. CDR3 nucleotide sequence: TGCGCCAGCAGCCTTGGCAGCTTGGGCCCTTCAGATACGCAGTATTTT.

The rearrangement links TRBV7-8 to TRBJ2-3; a weak D match, TRBD1 (6 bases). Per the germline V gene, CDR1 is SGHVS and CDR2 is FQNEAQ. V lost 4 bases and J lost 0, with 11 bases in between. CDR3 length: 15 amino acids. The CDR3 sequence is CASSSGQVSTDTQYF. The CDR3 nucleotides read TGTGCCAGCAGCTCGGGACAAGTAAGCACAGATACGCAGTATTTT.

The V gene is TRBV9, the J gene TRBJ2-5; 9 bases line up with TRBD2. CDR1 and CDR2 (germline): SGDLS, YYNGEE. This CDR3 contains 14 residues. V lost 1 base to trimming and J lost 5 bases; unmatched junction nucleotides: 3. The CDR3 DNA is TGTGCCAGCAGCGTACTAGCGGGGATGGAGACCCAGTACTTC. The encoded protein is CASSVLAGMETQYF.

This clonotype was counted many times. The rearrangement uses TRBV29-1 and TRBJ2-3, with unresolved D. CDR1 and CDR2 (germline): SQVTM, ANQGSEA. The CDR3 runs to 13 residues. Trimming left V 5 bases short and J 0 bases short, with 9 bases between. The chain's CDR3 is CSVNVGSTDTQYF. In DNA form, the CDR3 reads TGCAGCGTTAACGTGGGGAGCACAGATACGCAGTATTTT.

This clonotype was seen more than once but under ten times. The chain has TRBV9 and TRBJ2-3; D uncertain. Germline CDR1 is SGDLS and CDR2 is YYNGEE. The CDR3 contains 12 residues. Trimming stripped 2 bases from V and 6 bases from J, with 7 bases between. CDR3 sequence (DNA): TGTGCCAGCAGCGTCATCTTCGATACGCAGTATTTT. Amino acids: CASSVIFDTQYF.

The CDR3 region is CASTRPGLAGRQYF. For the CDR3, the DNA is TGTGCCAGCACCCGTCCGGGACTAGCGGGGCGTCAGTACTTC. The chain is built from TRBV6-2 or TRBV6-3 and TRBJ2-7; TRBD2 agrees at 13 bases. Trimming took 7 bases from V and 10 from J; bases not matched to a gene: 10. From germline, CDR1 is MNHEY and CDR2 SVGEGT. CDR3 length equals 14 residues.

This chain connects TRBV9 to TRBJ1-3; the D is unclear. Per germline, CDR1 SGDLS and CDR2 YYNGEE. The CDR3 loop spans 16 amino acids. V shed 4 bases and J shed 0 bases, with 14 bases lying between them. CDR3 region: CASSPGSTVSGNTIYF. CDR3 bases: TGTGCCAGCAGCCCCGGATCCACCGTCTCTGGAAACACCATATATTTT.

The chain is built from TRBV12-5 and TRBJ2-2, with D hard to call. The ends were cut back, 2 bases at V and 0 bases at J, with 4 bases in the middle. The CDR3 consists of 14 residues. Looked up from germline, CDR1 is LGHNT and CDR2 is FRNRAP. The CDR3 loop is CASGLKPNTGELFF. The CDR3 region has the DNA TGTGCTAGTGGTTTGAAACCGAACACCGGGGAGCTGTTTTTT.

The CDR3 DNA reads TGCAGTGCTCCAGGAGGTCAGGGGATTGGGGATACGCAGTATTTT. Its translation: CSAPGGQGIGDTQYF. V gene TRBV20-1 combines with J gene TRBJ2-3; tentatively, D is TRBD1 (6 bases). CDR3 length equals 15 residues. Trimming took off 5 bases at V and 6 bases at J, with 21 bases between the two ends. Germline lookup yields CDR1 DFQATT and CDR2 SNEGSKA (reference sequence).

The CDR3 DNA reads TGTGCCAGCAACTATTTCCAGGGGATACTAGGGGCTTTCTTT. Translated, it gives CASNYFQGILGAFF. The chain has TRBV12-3 or TRBV12-4 and TRBJ1-1; D is perhaps TRBD1 (6 bases). The CDR3 loop spans 14 amino acids. V lost 7 bases and J lost 11, with 23 bases in between.